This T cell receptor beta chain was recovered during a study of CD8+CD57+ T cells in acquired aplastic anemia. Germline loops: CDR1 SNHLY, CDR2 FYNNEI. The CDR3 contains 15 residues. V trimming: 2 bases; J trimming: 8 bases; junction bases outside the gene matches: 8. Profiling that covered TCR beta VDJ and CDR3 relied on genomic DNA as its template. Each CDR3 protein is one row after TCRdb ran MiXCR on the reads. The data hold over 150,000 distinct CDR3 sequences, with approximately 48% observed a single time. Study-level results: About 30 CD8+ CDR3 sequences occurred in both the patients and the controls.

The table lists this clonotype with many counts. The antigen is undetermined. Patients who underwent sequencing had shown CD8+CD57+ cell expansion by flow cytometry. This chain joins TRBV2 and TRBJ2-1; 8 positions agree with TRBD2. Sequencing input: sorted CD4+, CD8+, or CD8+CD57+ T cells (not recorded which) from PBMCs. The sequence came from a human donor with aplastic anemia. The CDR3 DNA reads TGTGCCAGCAGTGAAAGGGCGGGGGGTATATATGAGCAGTTCTTC. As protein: CASSERAGGIYEQFF. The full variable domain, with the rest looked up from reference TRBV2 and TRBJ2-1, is EPEVTQTPSHQVTQMGQEVILRCVPISNHLYFYWYRQILGQKVEFLVSFYNNEISEKSEIFDDQFSVERPDGSNFTLKIRSTKLEDSAMYFCASSERAGGIYEQFFGPGTRLTVL.